These 5 T cell receptor beta chains share one sample of origin, sequenced in a study of blood T cell repertoires in COVID-19. The method was immunoSEQ multiplex PCR; TCRdb's version includes in-frame clones alone and lacks a portion of them. The table has roughly 130,000 clones, around four fifths seen once; the top ten hold roughly 3.4%. What was sequenced was PBMCs or T cells enriched from blood (not recorded which). Receptors originate from a woman in her forties or fifties with acute COVID-19.

This clone was seen once. The J gene is TRBJ2-3, the V gene TRBV11-1, with D possibly being TRBD1 (5 bases). CDR1 and CDR2 (germline): SGHAT, FQDESV (reference sequence). CDR3 size: 15 residues. The germline V and J ends were trimmed by 3 bases and 0 bases, with 10 bases remaining between them. CDR3 nucleotides: TGTGCCAGCAGCTTTTGGGGCCTTAGCACAGATACGCAGTATTTT. The encoded protein is CASSFWGLSTDTQYF.

V usage is TRBV19 and J usage is TRBJ2-1; possible D gene TRBD2, 5 bases. Germline loops: CDR1 LNHDA, CDR2 SQIVND (reference sequence). The V gene lost 2 bases and the J gene lost 9 bases, with 8 bases spanning the gap. The CDR3 loop spans 12 amino acids. CDR3 nucleotides: TGTGCCAGTAGTATACTTCGGGGTGAGCAGTTCTTC. Its translation: CASSILRGEQFF.

The V and J genes are TRBV7-9 and TRBJ2-1; 10 nucleotides line up with TRBD1. Germline V gives CDR1 SEHNR, CDR2 FQNEAQ (reference sequence). V lost 5 bases to trimming and J lost 6 bases; unmatched junction nucleotides: 7. The CDR3 contains 15 residues. CDR3 nucleotides: TGTGCCAGCAGCAGCAGGACAGGGGGGTTCAATGAGCAGTTCTTC. Translating gives CASSSRTGGFNEQFF.

The rearrangement joins TRBV2 to TRBJ1-2; 8 bases are a match to TRBD1. The germline CDR1 and CDR2 sequences are SNHLY and FYNNEI. The CDR3 length is 15 residues. Trimming removed 8 bases from V and 5 bases from J; junction bases left unmatched: 13. The CDR3 sequence: CASGNPDRGEYGYTF. CDR3 nucleotides: TGTGCCAGCGGGAATCCTGACAGGGGTGAATATGGCTACACCTTC.

The CDR3 DNA reads TGTGCCACCAGAAGGGACAGGGTGAGCACCGGGGAGCTGTTTTTT. It translates to CATRRDRVSTGELFF. The chain carries TRBV15 and TRBJ2-2; TRBD1 agrees at 9 bases. CDR1 is LNHNV and CDR2 is YYDKDF in the germline V gene (reference sequence). Trimming cost V 6 bases and J 4 bases; bases outside gene matches: 6. The CDR3 consists of 15 residues.